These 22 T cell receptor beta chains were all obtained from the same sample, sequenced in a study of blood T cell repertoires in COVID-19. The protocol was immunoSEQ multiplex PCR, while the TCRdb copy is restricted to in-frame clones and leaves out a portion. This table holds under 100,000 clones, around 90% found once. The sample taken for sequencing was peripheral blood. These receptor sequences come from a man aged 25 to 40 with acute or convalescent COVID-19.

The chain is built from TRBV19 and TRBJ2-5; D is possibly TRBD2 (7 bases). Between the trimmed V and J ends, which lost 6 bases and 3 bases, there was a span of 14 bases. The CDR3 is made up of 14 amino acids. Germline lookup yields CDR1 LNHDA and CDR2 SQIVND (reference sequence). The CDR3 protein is CASRRGGAEETQYF. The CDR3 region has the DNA TGTGCCAGTAGGAGGGGGGGTGCCGAAGAGACCCAGTACTTC. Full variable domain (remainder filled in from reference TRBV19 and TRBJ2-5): DGGITQSPKYLFRKEGQNVTLSCEQNLNHDAMYWYRQDPGQGLRLIYYSQIVNDFQKGDIAEGYSVSREKKESFPLTVTSAQKNPTAFYLCASRRGGAEETQYFGPGTRLLVL.

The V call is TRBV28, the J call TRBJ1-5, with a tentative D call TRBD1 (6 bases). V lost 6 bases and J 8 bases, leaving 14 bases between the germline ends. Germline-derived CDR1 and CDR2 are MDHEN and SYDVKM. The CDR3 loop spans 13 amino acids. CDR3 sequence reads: CASSLGGQKPQHF. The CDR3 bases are TGTGCCAGCAGCCTCGGGGGGCAGAAGCCCCAGCATTTT.

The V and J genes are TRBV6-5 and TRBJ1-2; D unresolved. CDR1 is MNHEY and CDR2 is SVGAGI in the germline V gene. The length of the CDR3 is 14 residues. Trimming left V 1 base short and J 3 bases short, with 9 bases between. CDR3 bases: TGTGCCAGCAGTTACTTAGGCAGCGACTATGGCTACACCTTC. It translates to CASSYLGSDYGYTF.

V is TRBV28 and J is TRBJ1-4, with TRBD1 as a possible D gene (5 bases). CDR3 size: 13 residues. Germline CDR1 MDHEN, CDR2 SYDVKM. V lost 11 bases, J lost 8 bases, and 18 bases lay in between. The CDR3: CASQGEPIEKLFF. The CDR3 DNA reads TGTGCCTCCCAGGGCGAACCTATCGAAAAACTGTTTTTT.

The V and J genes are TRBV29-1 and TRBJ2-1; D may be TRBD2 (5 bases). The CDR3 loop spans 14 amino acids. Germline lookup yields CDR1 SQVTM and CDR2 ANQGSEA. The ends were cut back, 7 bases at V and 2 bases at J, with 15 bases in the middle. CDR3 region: CSGRAATAYNEQFF. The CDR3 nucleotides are TGCAGCGGTAGAGCGGCTACAGCCTACAATGAGCAGTTCTTC.

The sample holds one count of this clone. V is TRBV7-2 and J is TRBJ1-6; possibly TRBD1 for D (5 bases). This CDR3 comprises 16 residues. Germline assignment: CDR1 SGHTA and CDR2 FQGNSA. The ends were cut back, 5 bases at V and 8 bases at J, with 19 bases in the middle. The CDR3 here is CASSPLGGTQYSPLHF. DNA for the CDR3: TGTGCCAGCAGCCCCCTGGGGGGGACCCAATATTCACCCCTCCACTTT.

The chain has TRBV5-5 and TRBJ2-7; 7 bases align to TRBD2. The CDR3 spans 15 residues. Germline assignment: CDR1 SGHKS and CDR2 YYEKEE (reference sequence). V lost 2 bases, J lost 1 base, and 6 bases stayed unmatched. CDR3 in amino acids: CASSLAWGGSYEQYF. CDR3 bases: TGTGCCAGCAGCTTAGCTTGGGGAGGGTCCTACGAGCAGTACTTC.

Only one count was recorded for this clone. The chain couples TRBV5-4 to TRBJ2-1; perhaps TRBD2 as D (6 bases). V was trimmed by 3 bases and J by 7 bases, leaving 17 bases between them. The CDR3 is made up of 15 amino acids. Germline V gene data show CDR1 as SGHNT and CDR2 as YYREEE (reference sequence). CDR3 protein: CASSWGDGGKNEQFF. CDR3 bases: TGTGCCAGCAGCTGGGGGGACGGAGGCAAAAATGAGCAGTTCTTC.

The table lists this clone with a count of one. CDR3: CASSPELIQETQYF. CDR3 sequence (DNA): TGTGCCAGCAGCCCGGAGCTAATCCAAGAGACCCAGTACTTC. The J gene is TRBJ2-5, the V gene TRBV11-2; no clear D. CDR3 length: 14 amino acids. CDR1 and CDR2 (germline): SGHAT, FQNNGV. Trimming took 5 bases from V and 1 from J, leaving 11 bases between them. Full variable domain (missing parts from reference TRBV11-2 and TRBJ2-5): EAGVAQSPRYKIIEKRQSVAFWCNPISGHATLYWYQQILGQGPKLLIQFQNNGVVDDSQLPKDRFSAERLKGVDSTLKIQPAKLEDSAVYLCASSPELIQETQYFGPGTRLLVL.

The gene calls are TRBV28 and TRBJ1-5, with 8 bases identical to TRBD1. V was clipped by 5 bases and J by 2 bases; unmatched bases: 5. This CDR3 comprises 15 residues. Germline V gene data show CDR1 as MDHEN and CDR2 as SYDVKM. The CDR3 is CASSADRGGNQPQHF. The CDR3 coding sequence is TGTGCCAGCAGTGCAGACAGGGGAGGCAATCAGCCCCAGCATTTT.

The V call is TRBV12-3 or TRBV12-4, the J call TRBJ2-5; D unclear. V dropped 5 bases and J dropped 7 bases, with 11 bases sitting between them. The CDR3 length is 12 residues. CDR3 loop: CASSARIGTQYF. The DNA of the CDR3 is TGTGCCAGCAGTGCGCGTATTGGGACCCAGTACTTC.

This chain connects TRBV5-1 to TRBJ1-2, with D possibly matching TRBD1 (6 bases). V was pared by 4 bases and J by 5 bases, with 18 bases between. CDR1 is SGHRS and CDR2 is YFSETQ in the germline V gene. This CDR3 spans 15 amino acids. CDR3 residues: CASSPAMTGGYGYTF. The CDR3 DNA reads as TGCGCCAGCAGCCCGGCTATGACAGGCGGTTATGGCTACACCTTC.

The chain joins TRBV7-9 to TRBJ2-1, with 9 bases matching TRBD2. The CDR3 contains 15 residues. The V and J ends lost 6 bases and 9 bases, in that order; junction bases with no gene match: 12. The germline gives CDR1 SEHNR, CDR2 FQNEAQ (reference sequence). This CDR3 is CASRTSGGGTGEQFF. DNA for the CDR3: TGTGCCAGCAGGACTAGCGGCGGGGGTACGGGTGAGCAGTTCTTC.

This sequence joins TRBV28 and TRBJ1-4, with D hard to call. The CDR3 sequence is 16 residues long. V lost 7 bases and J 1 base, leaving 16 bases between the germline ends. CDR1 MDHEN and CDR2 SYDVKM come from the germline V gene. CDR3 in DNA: TGTGCCAGCAACTACGCCCCGGGATTAACTAATGAAAAACTGTTTTTT. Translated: CASNYAPGLTNEKLFF.

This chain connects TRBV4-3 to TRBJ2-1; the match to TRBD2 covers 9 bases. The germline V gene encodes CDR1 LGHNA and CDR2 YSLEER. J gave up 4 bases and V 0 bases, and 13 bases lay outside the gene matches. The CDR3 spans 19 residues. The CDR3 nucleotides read TGCGCCAGCAGCCAAGATCGAGCCTTAGCGGGAGAGGGGTACAATGAGCAGTTCTTC. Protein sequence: CASSQDRALAGEGYNEQFF.

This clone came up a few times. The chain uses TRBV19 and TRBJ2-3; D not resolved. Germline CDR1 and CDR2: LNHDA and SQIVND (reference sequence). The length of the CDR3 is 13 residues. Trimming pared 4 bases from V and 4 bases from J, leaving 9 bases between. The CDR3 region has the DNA TGTGCCAGTAGTAGACGGGTGGCAGATACGCAGTATTTT. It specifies CASSRRVADTQYF. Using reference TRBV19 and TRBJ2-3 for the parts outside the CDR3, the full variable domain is DGGITQSPKYLFRKEGQNVTLSCEQNLNHDAMYWYRQDPGQGLRLIYYSQIVNDFQKGDIAEGYSVSREKKESFPLTVTSAQKNPTAFYLCASSRRVADTQYFGPGTRLTVL.

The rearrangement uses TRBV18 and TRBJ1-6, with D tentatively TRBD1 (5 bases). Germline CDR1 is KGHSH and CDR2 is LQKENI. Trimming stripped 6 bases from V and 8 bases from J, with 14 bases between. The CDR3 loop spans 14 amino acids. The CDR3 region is CASSQGPGDSPLHF. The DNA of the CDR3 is TGTGCCAGCTCTCAGGGTCCTGGGGATTCACCCCTCCACTTT. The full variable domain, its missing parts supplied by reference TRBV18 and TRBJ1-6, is NAGVMQNPRHLVRRRGQEARLRCSPMKGHSHVYWYRQLPEEGLKFMVYLQKENIIDESGMPKERFSAEFPKEGPSILRIQQVVRGDSAAYFCASSQGPGDSPLHFGNGTRLTVT.

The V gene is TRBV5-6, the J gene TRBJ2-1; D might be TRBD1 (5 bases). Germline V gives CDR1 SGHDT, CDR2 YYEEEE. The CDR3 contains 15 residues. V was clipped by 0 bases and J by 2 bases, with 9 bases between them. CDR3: CASSLGGGPYNEQFF. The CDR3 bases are TGTGCCAGCAGCTTGGGGGGCGGCCCCTACAATGAGCAGTTCTTC.

CDR3 bases: TGTGCCAGCAGCTTAGCTCGGAATACAGGGGGAGGGGGGCTGTACTTC. Translated, it gives CASSLARNTGGGGLYF. The chain joins TRBV7-2 to TRBJ2-7, with D tentatively TRBD1 (8 bases). The germline gives CDR1 SGHTA, CDR2 FQGNSA. With 0 bases removed from V and 12 bases from J, the gap between germline ends came to 24 bases. The CDR3 is 16 residues long.

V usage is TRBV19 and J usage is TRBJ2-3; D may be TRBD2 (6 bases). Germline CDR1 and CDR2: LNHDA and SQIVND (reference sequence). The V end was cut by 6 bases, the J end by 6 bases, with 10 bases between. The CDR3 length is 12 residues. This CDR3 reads CASSVGGDTQYF. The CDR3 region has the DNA TGTGCCAGTAGCGTGGGGGGTGATACGCAGTATTTT.

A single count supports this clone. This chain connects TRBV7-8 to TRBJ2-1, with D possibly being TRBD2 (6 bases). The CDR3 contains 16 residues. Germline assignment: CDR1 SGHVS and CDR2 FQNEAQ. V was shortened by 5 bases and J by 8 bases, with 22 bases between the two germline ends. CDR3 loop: CASSLRDGALRHEQFF. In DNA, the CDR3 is TGTGCCAGCAGCCTGCGGGACGGCGCACTACGGCATGAGCAGTTCTTC.

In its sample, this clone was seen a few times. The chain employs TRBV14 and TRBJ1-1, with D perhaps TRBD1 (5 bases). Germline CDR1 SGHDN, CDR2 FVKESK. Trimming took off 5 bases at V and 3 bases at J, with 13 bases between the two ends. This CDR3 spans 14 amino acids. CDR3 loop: CASSAPGTHTEAFF. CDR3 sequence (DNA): TGTGCCAGCAGCGCCCCAGGGACTCACACTGAAGCTTTCTTT.